Below are 9 T cell receptor beta chains sequenced from a single sample in a study of shared clonotypes between healthy human individuals. Here immunoSEQ multiplex PCR was the method, and the copy in TCRdb shows in-frame clones only, minus some. The sample has approximately 510,000 clones, 75% to 85% seen once. The sequencing input was PBMCs. The receptors originated from a woman between 40 and 55 years old in good health. Some clones in this sample may be carry-over from other donors' samples.

V gene TRBV27 combines with J gene TRBJ2-7; TRBD1 is a possible D gene (5 bases). The CDR3 has 15 residues. V lost 4 bases, J lost 3 bases, and 16 bases lay in between. In germline, CDR1 is MNHEY, CDR2 SMNVEV (reference sequence). Here the CDR3 DNA reads TGTGCCAGCAGTTCCCCATCGACAGCCCACTACGAGCAGTACTTC. Encoded protein: CASSSPSTAHYEQYF.

The chain couples TRBV11-2 to TRBJ1-2; the match to TRBD1 covers 9 bases. The V gene's germline CDR1 is SGHAT and CDR2 FQNNGV. With V trimmed by 5 bases and J by 3 bases, 13 bases remained unmatched. The CDR3 extends over 17 amino acids. The CDR3 spells CASSGRDRDLYDYGYTF. In DNA, the CDR3 is TGTGCCAGCAGCGGCCGGGACAGGGATCTGTACGACTATGGCTACACCTTC.

The V call is TRBV9, the J call TRBJ2-3; 8 bases map to TRBD2. The CDR3 extends over 15 amino acids. Germline assignment: CDR1 SGDLS and CDR2 YYNGEE. J gave up 5 bases and V 3 bases, and 8 bases lay outside the gene matches. Here the CDR3 DNA reads TGTGCCAGCAGCGACCCAGCGGGAGTGGGAGATACGCAGTATTTT. Amino acid sequence: CASSDPAGVGDTQYF.

The V call is TRBV29-1, the J call TRBJ1-5, with 7 bases identical to TRBD1. CDR1 is SQVTM and CDR2 is ANQGSEA in the germline V gene. This CDR3 contains 15 residues. V trimming: 4 bases; J trimming: 1 base; junction bases outside the gene matches: 7. As DNA, the CDR3 is TGCAGCGTTGTAGTGACAGGGTTGAGCAATCAGCCCCAGCATTTT. Translation: CSVVVTGLSNQPQHF.

The sample holds a few counts of this clone. V is TRBV29-1 and J is TRBJ2-4; 10 positions match TRBD2. Looked up from germline, CDR1 is SQVTM and CDR2 is ANQGSEA. The trim removed 0 bases at V and 5 bases at J, leaving 1 base unmatched. This CDR3 contains 14 residues. CDR3 loop: CSVEDGLAENIQYF. The CDR3 coding sequence is TGCAGCGTTGAAGATGGACTAGCGGAAAACATTCAGTACTTC.

This chain uses TRBV28 with TRBJ1-5; no reliable D call. Germline CDR1 reads MDHEN; CDR2 reads SYDVKM. The V end was cut by 5 bases, the J end by 3 bases, with 14 bases between. This CDR3 is 15 amino acids long. The CDR3 loop reads CASSAPVAVNQPQHF. Written as DNA, the CDR3 is TGTGCCAGCAGTGCCCCCGTGGCAGTCAATCAGCCCCAGCATTTT.

This clone was seen more than once but under ten times. The V gene is TRBV9, the J gene TRBJ2-7; D gene unclear. Germline values: CDR1 SGDLS, CDR2 YYNGEE. The germline V and J ends were trimmed by 0 bases and 2 bases, with 9 bases remaining between them. The CDR3 has 14 residues. In nucleotides, the CDR3 is TGTGCCAGCAGCGTAGGCCCGGGTCCCTACGAGCAGTACTTC. Translation gives CASSVGPGPYEQYF. Looking up the rest from reference TRBV9 and TRBJ2-7 gives the full variable domain: DSGVTQTPKHLITATGQRVTLRCSPRSGDLSVYWYQQSLDQGLQFLIQYYNGEERAKGNILERFSAQQFPDLHSELNLSSLELGDSALYFCASSVGPGPYEQYFGPGTRLTVT.

This chain joins TRBV18 and TRBJ2-2; 9 bases agree with TRBD2. The CDR3 runs to 15 residues. Germline values: CDR1 KGHSH, CDR2 LQKENI. The V segment lost 2 bases and the J segment 6 bases; nucleotides outside the gene matches: 4. The CDR3 nucleotides read TGTGCCAGCTCACCAGGGGTAGCGGGAGCCGGGGAGCTGTTTTTT. Translating it yields CASSPGVAGAGELFF.

This chain joins TRBV19 and TRBJ2-3; D ambiguous. Looked up from germline, CDR1 is LNHDA and CDR2 is SQIVND (reference sequence). Trimming pared 5 bases from V and 2 bases from J, leaving 5 bases between. There are 12 residues in the CDR3. The CDR3 DNA is TGTGCCAGTAGTCGGTACACAGATACGCAGTATTTT. Its protein product is CASSRYTDTQYF.